The T cell receptor (beta chain) under discussion was sequenced for a study of T-cell reconstitution after alpha-beta-depleted transplantation in children. Unique molecular identifiers were incorporated when the TCRbeta library was constructed. From the PCR reads, TCRdb called clonotypes with MiXCR, one entry per CDR3 protein. The data show about 400,000 distinct CDR3 sequences, with 10% to 15% seen just once and roughly 4.3% held by the top ten. The germline gives CDR1 SGHTA, CDR2 FQGNSA. CDR3 length: 14 amino acids. The J segment lost 3 bases and the V segment lost 3 bases, leaving 3 bases of the junction unmatched. This clonotype showed up many times.

Sequencing used PBMCs, obtained from the stem cell graft. V gene TRBV7-2 combines with J gene TRBJ1-2, with TRBD1 identical over 8 bases. The TCR sequence derives from a human donor who donated a stem cell graft to a child with Fanconi anemia. The CDR3 DNA follows: TGTGCCAGCAGCTTTGGACAGGGCCACTATGGCTACACCTTC. This sequence encodes CASSFGQGHYGYTF. Combining the CDR3 with reference TRBV7-2 and TRBJ1-2 gives the whole variable domain GAGVSQSPSNKVTEKGKDVELRCDPISGHTALYWYRQSLGQGLEFLIYFQGNSAPDKSGLPSDRFSAERTGGSVSTLTIQRTQQEDSAVYLCASSFGQGHYGYTFGSGTRLTVV.